The next 31 T cell receptor beta chains were all read from a single sample in a study of OX40 agonist ivuxolimab in advanced cancers. Produced via immunoSEQ multiplex PCR; TCRdb's table is partial and in-frame only. The sample has about 85,000 clones, about 86% seen once; the top ten hold just under 2%. The source material was CD4+ or CD8+ T cells sorted from blood, sampled in a trial of the OX40 agonist ivuxolimab. The receptors stem from an adult with an advanced solid tumor such as melanoma, head and neck, liver or kidney cancer.

The chain links TRBV29-1 to TRBJ1-2; a weak D match, TRBD1 (6 bases). The CDR3 extends over 11 amino acids. The V end lost 7 bases, the J end lost 5 bases, and 11 bases lay between the germline ends. Germline lookup yields CDR1 SQVTM and CDR2 ANQGSEA. CDR3 loop: CSDEGGYGYTF. DNA of the CDR3: TGCAGCGACGAGGGGGGGTATGGCTACACCTTC. Based on the CDR3 plus reference TRBV29-1 and TRBJ1-2, the full variable domain is SAVISQKPSRDICQRGTSLTIQCQVDSQVTMMFWYRQQPGQSLTLIATANQGSEATYESGFVIDKFPISRPNLTFSTLTVSNMSPEDSSIYLCSDEGGYGYTFGSGTRLTVV.

V and J are TRBV30 and TRBJ2-6, with D perhaps TRBD1 (6 bases). The CDR3 extends over 17 amino acids. The ends were cut back, 2 bases at V and 2 bases at J, with 16 bases in the middle. Germline lookup yields CDR1 GTSNPN and CDR2 SVGIG (reference sequence). CDR3 residues: CAWSRTLQGTGANVLTF. The CDR3 coding sequence is TGTGCCTGGAGTCGTACACTGCAGGGGACTGGGGCCAACGTCCTGACTTTC.

The V and J genes are TRBV10-3 and TRBJ1-2; no definite D call. The V and J ends lost 6 bases and 5 bases respectively, with 16 bases between them. The CDR3 is 14 residues long. Germline V CDR1 and CDR2: ENHRY, SYGVKD. The CDR3, as DNA: TGTGCCATCAGCAACTCCCCGTCGGGGTATGGCTACACCTTC. Translating it yields CAISNSPSGYGYTF.

This chain links TRBV28 with TRBJ1-2; D is possibly TRBD1 (5 bases). The CDR3 covers 14 residues. The V and J ends lost 7 bases and 4 bases respectively, with 16 bases between them. Germline V gene data show CDR1 as MDHEN and CDR2 as SYDVKM. The CDR3 DNA reads as TGTGCCAGCATCCCGGCGGGGGAAGGCTATGGCTACACCTTC. This codes for CASIPAGEGYGYTF.

The chain uses TRBV7-8 and TRBJ1-1; possible D gene TRBD1, 5 bases. Per the germline V gene, CDR1 is SGHVS and CDR2 is FQNEAQ. The CDR3 totals 15 residues. V lost 2 bases and J 0 bases, leaving 10 bases between the germline ends. In nucleotides, the CDR3 is TGTGCCAGCAGCTTATGGGGACGCCTGAACACTGAAGCTTTCTTT. It translates to CASSLWGRLNTEAFF. Drawing the rest from reference TRBV7-8 and TRBJ1-1, the complete variable domain is GAGVSQSPRYKVAKRGQDVALRCDPISGHVSLFWYQQALGQGPEFLTYFQNEAQLDKSGLPSDRFFAERPEGSVSTLKIQRTQQEDSAVYLCASSLWGRLNTEAFFGQGTRLTVV.

The rearrangement uses TRBV25-1 and TRBJ2-1; the match to TRBD2 covers 15 bases. Trimming at V came to 4 bases and at J to 7 bases, leaving 8 bases not matched to a gene. CDR1 and CDR2 from the germline V gene are MGHDK and SYGVNS. The CDR3 consists of 17 residues. The CDR3 DNA is TGTGCCAGCAGTGGCTGGACTAGCGGGGGGGCGAGGAATGAGCAGTTCTTC. This encodes CASSGWTSGGARNEQFF.

The V call is TRBV7-9, the J call TRBJ1-1; TRBD1 might be the D (5 bases). This CDR3 has 15 residues. CDR1 SEHNR and CDR2 FQNEAQ come from the germline V gene (reference sequence). V lost 1 base, J lost 0 bases, and 9 bases lay in between. The CDR3 loop reads CASSLVRGMNTEAFF. The CDR3 region has the DNA TGTGCCAGCAGCTTAGTGAGGGGAATGAACACTGAAGCTTTCTTT.

The J gene is TRBJ1-6, the V gene TRBV29-1; 8 bases map to TRBD1. The trim removed 6 bases at V and 14 bases at J, leaving 9 bases unmatched. The length of the CDR3 is 12 residues. The germline gives CDR1 SQVTM, CDR2 ANQGSEA. The CDR3 reads CSVKEADRALHF. In nucleotides, the CDR3 is TGCAGCGTCAAAGAAGCGGACAGGGCCCTCCACTTT.

J is TRBJ1-6 and V is TRBV2; the D is unclear. Trimming took off 7 bases at V and 6 bases at J, with 19 bases between the two ends. CDR1 SNHLY and CDR2 FYNNEI come from the germline V gene. The CDR3 runs to 16 residues. The CDR3: CASTLEDLAPNSPLHF. CDR3 nucleotide sequence: TGTGCCAGCACCCTCGAGGACCTAGCCCCTAATTCACCCCTCCACTTT.

The chain carries TRBV7-2 and TRBJ2-1; TRBD1 agrees at 8 bases. Germline V gene data show CDR1 as SGHTA and CDR2 as FQGNSA. J was trimmed by 9 bases and V by 3 bases; bases with no gene match: 7. The CDR3 sequence is 14 residues long. CDR3 DNA sequence: TGTGCCAGCAGCTTTGGACAGGGACGGGGTGAGCAGTTCTTC. This translates into CASSFGQGRGEQFF.

The chain recombines TRBV5-4 with TRBJ1-4; the D gene is possibly TRBD1 (5 bases). From germline, CDR1 is SGHNT and CDR2 YYREEE (reference sequence). Trimming stripped 0 bases from V and 6 bases from J, with 12 bases between. The CDR3 consists of 15 residues. CDR3 residues: CASSLDGGGDEKLFF. The CDR3 region has the DNA TGTGCCAGCAGCTTGGATGGGGGAGGGGATGAAAAACTGTTTTTT. Using reference TRBV5-4 and TRBJ1-4 for the parts outside the CDR3, the full variable domain is ETGVTQSPTHLIKTRGQQVTLRCSSQSGHNTVSWYQQALGQGPQFIFQYYREEENGRGNFPPRFSGLQFPNYSSELNVNALELDDSALYLCASSLDGGGDEKLFFGSGTQLSVL.

This clone showed up just a few times. The rearrangement uses TRBV2 and TRBJ1-6; D may be TRBD1 (6 bases). Germline V lookup: CDR1 SNHLY, CDR2 FYNNEI. Between the trimmed V and J ends, which lost 6 bases and 5 bases, there was a span of 8 bases. The CDR3 consists of 13 residues. The CDR3 sequence: CASRQGHNSPLHF. In DNA form, the CDR3 reads TGTGCCAGCAGACAGGGCCATAATTCACCCCTCCACTTT.

V gene TRBV27 combines with J gene TRBJ2-7; TRBD2 agrees at 9 bases. The V segment lost 4 bases and the J segment 4 bases; nucleotides outside the gene matches: 17. Germline lookup yields CDR1 MNHEY and CDR2 SMNVEV (reference sequence). There are 18 residues in the CDR3. The CDR3 loop reads CASSSNPTLGRGGYEQYF. The DNA of the CDR3 is TGTGCCAGCAGTTCTAACCCAACCCTGGGGCGGGGGGGATACGAGCAGTACTTC.

The chain couples TRBV7-3 to TRBJ1-1; D not resolved. The V and J ends lost 2 bases and 1 base respectively, with 8 bases between them. Germline CDR1 reads SGHTA; CDR2 reads FQGTGA. This CDR3 is built from 14 residues. This chain's CDR3 is CASSLGVANTEAFF. The CDR3 DNA follows: TGTGCCAGCAGCTTAGGTGTGGCGAACACTGAAGCTTTCTTT.

The CDR3 sequence: CASSGGQKQFF. DNA for the CDR3: TGTGCCAGCAGTGGGGGACAAAAGCAGTTCTTC. The chain combines TRBV6-1 with TRBJ2-1; TRBD1 might be the D (6 bases). The V gene's germline CDR1 is MNHNS and CDR2 SASEGT. V lost 4 bases to trimming and J lost 11 bases, with 9 bases between them. This CDR3 comprises 11 residues.

A single count supports this clone. The chain combines TRBV11-1 with TRBJ1-1, with D unclear. The V end lost 5 bases, the J end lost 1 base, and 20 bases lay between the germline ends. Germline-derived CDR1 and CDR2 are SGHAT and FQDESV (reference sequence). This CDR3 has 17 residues. This CDR3 reads CASSPLRGLNQNTEAFF. CDR3 DNA sequence: TGTGCCAGCAGCCCGCTCCGTGGACTGAACCAGAACACTGAAGCTTTCTTT.

The chain joins TRBV9 to TRBJ2-5, with a possible D match to TRBD1 (5 bases). This CDR3 contains 16 residues. Trimming pared 0 bases from V and 5 bases from J, leaving 17 bases between. Germline values: CDR1 SGDLS, CDR2 YYNGEE. CDR3 coding DNA: TGTGCCAGCAGCGTAGGTTCCCAGGGCGCAGGGGAGACCCAGTACTTC. Protein product: CASSVGSQGAGETQYF.

CDR3 nucleotide sequence: TGTGCCAGCAGCGCCAGGGGTCACTACTCTGGAAACACCATATATTTT. It codes for CASSARGHYSGNTIYF. This chain uses TRBV5-6 with TRBJ1-3; maybe TRBD1 (6 bases). This CDR3 is built from 16 residues. CDR1 SGHDT and CDR2 YYEEEE come from the germline V gene. Trimming pared 4 bases from V and 0 bases from J, leaving 14 bases between.

The rearrangement links TRBV7-9 to TRBJ1-4; a weak D match, TRBD1 (5 bases). V shed 1 base and J shed 8 bases, with 11 bases lying between them. The CDR3 has 14 residues. CDR1 SEHNR and CDR2 FQNEAQ come from the germline V gene (reference sequence). CDR3 sequence reads: CASSLDWDGEKLFF. For the CDR3, the DNA is TGTGCCAGCAGCTTAGATTGGGACGGGGAAAAACTGTTTTTT.

The V gene is TRBV7-3, the J gene TRBJ2-3; 7 bases fit TRBD1. V lost 5 bases to trimming and J lost 6 bases; unmatched junction nucleotides: 8. The CDR3 is 14 residues long. Per the germline V gene, CDR1 is SGHTA and CDR2 is FQGTGA. CDR3: CASSRGQVSDTQYF. In nucleotides, the CDR3 is TGTGCCAGCAGCAGGGGGCAGGTATCGGATACGCAGTATTTT. Combining the CDR3 with reference TRBV7-3 and TRBJ2-3 gives the whole variable domain GAGVSQTPSNKVTEKGKYVELRCDPISGHTALYWYRQSLGQGPEFLIYFQGTGAADDSGLPNDRFFAVRPEGSVSTLKIQRTERGDSAVYLCASSRGQVSDTQYFGPGTRLTVL.

The rearrangement uses TRBV11-2 and TRBJ2-3; 11 nucleotides line up with TRBD2. The V and J ends lost 3 bases and 5 bases, in that order; junction bases with no gene match: 7. Germline V gene lookup returns CDR1 SGHAT and CDR2 FQNNGV. The CDR3 is made up of 16 amino acids. CDR3 amino acids: CASSFEASGGRDTQYF. The CDR3 nucleotides read TGTGCCAGCAGCTTCGAGGCTAGCGGGGGGCGAGATACGCAGTATTTT.

The chain is built from TRBV28 and TRBJ2-1, with D tentatively TRBD2 (5 bases). V lost 0 bases to trimming and J lost 8 bases, with 17 bases between them. The CDR3 spans 16 residues. Germline assignment: CDR1 MDHEN and CDR2 SYDVKM. The CDR3 protein is CASSLWITEGRYEQFF. CDR3 bases: TGTGCCAGCAGTTTATGGATAACCGAGGGTCGCTATGAGCAGTTCTTC.

The rearrangement joins TRBV6-6 to TRBJ1-2; D remains ambiguous. CDR3 length: 13 residues. Trimming took off 5 bases at V and 1 base at J, with 8 bases between the two ends. From germline, CDR1 is MNHNY and CDR2 SVGAGI (reference sequence). CDR3 nucleotide sequence: TGTGCCAGCAGTGACCAGGTTAACTATGGCTACACCTTC. Its protein product is CASSDQVNYGYTF.

This chain uses TRBV29-1 with TRBJ2-3; no reliable D call. CDR1 and CDR2 (germline): SQVTM, ANQGSEA. CDR3 length: 13 amino acids. Trimming removed 7 bases from V and 4 bases from J, with 15 bases in between. The CDR3 sequence: CSEFVGGADTQYF. As DNA, the CDR3 is TGCAGCGAGTTTGTAGGCGGCGCAGATACGCAGTATTTT.

The V call is TRBV6-1, the J call TRBJ1-1; 9 nucleotides agree with TRBD1. J lost 1 base, V lost 6 bases, and 6 bases had no gene match. Germline assignment: CDR1 MNHNS and CDR2 SASEGT. CDR3 length: 15 residues. In nucleotides, the CDR3 is TGTGCCAGCAGACCGGGACAGGGAGGGAACACTGAAGCTTTCTTT. Protein sequence: CASRPGQGGNTEAFF.

The chain carries TRBV6-1 and TRBJ2-7, with D unclear. Looked up from germline, CDR1 is MNHNS and CDR2 is SASEGT. V was trimmed by 4 bases and J by 0 bases, leaving 10 bases between them. The CDR3 spans 14 residues. The CDR3 DNA reads as TGTGCCAGCAGTGCCAACACCCTCTCCTACGAGCAGTACTTC. Translating it yields CASSANTLSYEQYF.

V is TRBV19 and J is TRBJ2-7; D tentatively fits TRBD1 or TRBD2 (5 bases each). V shed 2 bases and J shed 0 bases, with 20 bases lying between them. Germline CDR1 reads LNHDA; CDR2 reads SQIVND (reference sequence). The CDR3 sequence is 18 residues long. In DNA form, the CDR3 reads TGTGCCAGTAGTATACGGAGTATGGGAGAGGGGCTCTCCTACGAGCAGTACTTC. Translated: CASSIRSMGEGLSYEQYF.

The chain uses TRBV7-2 and TRBJ2-6, with TRBD1 matching 9 bases. V was pared by 0 bases and J by 4 bases, with 4 bases of the junction left unmatched. Germline lookup yields CDR1 SGHTA and CDR2 FQGNSA. This CDR3 is built from 17 residues. Here the CDR3 DNA reads TGTGCCAGCAGCTTAGCGCTACAGGGGGCCGGGGCCAACGTCCTGACTTTC. This gives the protein CASSLALQGAGANVLTF.

This clone was observed once. The junction differs from germline at one of its ends, possibly a read error. The CDR3 bases are TGTGCCAGCAGTTCTGCCCTCGGGGGTGGGGGCCATCGGTCGGTTTTT. This translates into CASSSALGGGGHRSVF. The chain links TRBV28 to TRBJ1-4, with D possibly being TRBD1 (6 bases). Germline V gene lookup returns CDR1 MDHEN and CDR2 SYDVKM. The CDR3 sequence is 16 residues long. Together with reference TRBV28 and TRBJ1-4, the CDR3 gives the full variable domain: DVKVTQSSRYLVKRTGEKVFLECVQDMDHENMFWYRQDPGLGLRLIYFSYDVKMKEKGDIPEGYSVSREKKERFSLILESASTNQTSMYLCASSSALGGGGHRSVFGSGTQLSVL.

The rearrangement joins TRBV7-9 to TRBJ1-2, with D perhaps TRBD1 (5 bases). In germline, CDR1 is SEHNR, CDR2 FQNEAQ (reference sequence). Trimming took off 4 bases at V and 11 bases at J, with 11 bases between the two ends. The CDR3 runs to 11 residues. CDR3 amino acids: CASSSRQLYTF. The CDR3 DNA reads TGTGCCAGCAGCTCGCGACAGCTTTACACCTTC.

V is TRBV19 and J is TRBJ1-1; D is possibly TRBD1 (5 bases). This CDR3 spans 22 amino acids. CDR1 is LNHDA, CDR2 SQIVND, per germline (reference sequence). The V end lost 3 bases, the J end lost 0 bases, and 32 bases lay between the germline ends. The CDR3 spells CASSISLGYLGGADRMNTEAFF. As DNA, the CDR3 is TGTGCCAGTAGTATTAGTTTAGGGTATTTAGGAGGGGCAGACAGAATGAACACTGAAGCTTTCTTT. The variable domain in full, with the rest retrieved from reference TRBV19 and TRBJ1-1, is DGGITQSPKYLFRKEGQNVTLSCEQNLNHDAMYWYRQDPGQGLRLIYYSQIVNDFQKGDIAEGYSVSREKKESFPLTVTSAQKNPTAFYLCASSISLGYLGGADRMNTEAFFGQGTRLTVV.